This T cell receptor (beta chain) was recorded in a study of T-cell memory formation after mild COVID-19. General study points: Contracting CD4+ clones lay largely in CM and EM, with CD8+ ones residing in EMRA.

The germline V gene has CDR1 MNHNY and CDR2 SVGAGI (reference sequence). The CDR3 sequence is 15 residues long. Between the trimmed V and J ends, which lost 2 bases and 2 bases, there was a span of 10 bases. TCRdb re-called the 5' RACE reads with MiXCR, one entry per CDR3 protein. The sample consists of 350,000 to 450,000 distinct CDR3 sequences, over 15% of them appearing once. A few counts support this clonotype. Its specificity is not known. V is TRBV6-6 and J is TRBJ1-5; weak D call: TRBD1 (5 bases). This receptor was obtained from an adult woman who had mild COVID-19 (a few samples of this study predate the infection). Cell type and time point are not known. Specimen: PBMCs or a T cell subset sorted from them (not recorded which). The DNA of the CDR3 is TGTGCCAGCAGTTACGGAGGGACCGGCAATCAGCCCCAGCATTTT. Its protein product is CASSYGGTGNQPQHF.